This T cell receptor (beta chain) came from a study of cytomegalovirus exposure and HLA in healthy donors. Study outcomes and limitations: The authors enumerated over 150 TCR beta chains as linked to cytomegalovirus. Accounts indicate the classifier identified cytomegalovirus status with strong specificity and sensitivity.

This clone was recorded once. Its target is not known. The PCR had 60 Vbeta and 13 Jbeta primers. The method was immunoSEQ multiplex PCR; TCRdb's version includes in-frame clones alone and lacks a portion of them. Of 150,000 to 200,000 clones listed, roughly 80% are singletons. The germline CDR1 and CDR2 sequences are LNHNV and YYDKDF (reference sequence). The junction had 3 bases not matched to a gene; V was cut back by 5 bases and J by 1 base. CDR3 length: 16 amino acids. The V and J genes are TRBV15 and TRBJ2-2; 11 nucleotides agree with TRBD2. The sequence was obtained from a woman in her forties or fifties in good health and CMV-seropositive. Sample: PBMCs. The CDR3 loop reads CATSPTSGGNTGELFF. In DNA form, the CDR3 reads TGTGCCACCAGCCCTACTAGCGGGGGGAACACCGGGGAGCTGTTTTTT.